The present T cell receptor (beta chain) was sequenced within a study of T cells in Graves' hyperthyroidism and ophthalmopathy (dated by TCRdb to between 2018 and 2020). Regarding the study in general: Peripheral blood samples were taken at the time of initial diagnosis, prior to any treatment. To identify distinguishing TCR V-J signatures, a discovery cohort of around 100 patients was used, comprising under 45 with Graves' ophthalmopathy and some 60 with stable Graves' hyperthyroidism. Prospective prediction of ophthalmopathy was tested in an independent validation cohort of fewer than 20 hyperthyroidism patients and 17 patients who later progressed to ophthalmopathy. The 95 to 100 discovery patients were randomly split 7:3 into training and test sets. In roughly six Graves' hyperthyroidism patients, the study also compared T-cell repertoires from thyroid tissue with T-cell repertoires from blood. After sampling, hyperthyroidism patients received methimazole starting at 30 mg daily, and ophthalmopathy patients received high-dose intravenous methylprednisolone. The paper describes TCR Vbeta CDR3 sequencing of some 130 peripheral blood samples, made up of roughly 40 ophthalmopathy patients, 70 to 80 hyperthyroidism patients and about 17 progressor patients.

As to this clonotype: Its antigen is unknown. Base-call qualities are not available, and no considerably larger clone is one nucleotide away.

Amplification of TCR beta CDR3 regions was carried out from RNA transcripts. The TCR CDR3 was subjected to a first round of RT-PCR using the HTBI primer set and the Qiagen OneStep RT-PCR kit. Libraries were constructed in a second round of multiplex PCR, after which size selection and purification were carried out. The libraries were sequenced on an Illumina HiSeq2000 using paired-end 100 bp reads. As for the authors' bioinformatics: SOAPnuke was used to process the raw data, with reads discarded if the reads contained adapters or uncalled bases, had a mean Phred below 15, or lacked an exact constant-primer or identifier match. COPE v1.2.5 was used to merge the high-quality paired reads, and each unique nucleotide sequence was defined as a clonotype. MiTCR v1.1 was used to align the clonotypes against IMGT TRBV, TRBD and TRBJ reference segments. The analysis included only V-J combinations with a frequency above 0.0001, which together covered 99% to 99.2% of the repertoires. The TCS score was defined as the ratio of F50 (clonal expansion) to E x V (chaos), calculated using BLOSUM62-based TCRdist between CDR3 peptides within each V-J. Welch's t-statistics and random forest reduced fewer than 550 V-J features to about 13, which were used in a naive Bayes classifier (R e1071). Through fastp at Q25 and MiXCR, TCRdb rebuilt clones from the public reads, retaining in-frame beta chains. When rows share a CDR3 protein, they turn into one entry using the most common DNA and genes. The V and J calls come from TCRdb's annotation, not from the publication. Across this sample there are some 550,000 distinct CDR3 sequences, with less than 25% seen only once. The ten largest make up roughly 29% of the sample.

V drops 2 bases and J drops 1 base, leaving 8 bases in between. The CDR3, from cysteine to phenylalanine, totals 14 residues. Left in the record is the CDR3 DNA by itself, 42 bases read in frame from the first base. CDR1 and CDR2 are read off the germline V gene (reference sequence) as MNHEY and SMNVEV. Stable Graves' hyperthyroidism was defined as the absence of progression to ophthalmopathy over 18 months of follow-up. The hyperthyroidism patients were between 18 and 65 years old and newly diagnosed, with a disease duration of less than 2 months. Patients with uncontrolled infections, other autoimmune diseases, pregnancy or lactation were excluded. Clinical symptoms, serum thyroxine and TRAb, thyroid ultrasound, and orbital computed tomography formed the basis for the diagnoses. Ficoll-Paque density gradient centrifugation was used to isolate PBMCs from 8.5 to 10 ml of fresh peripheral blood. Total RNA was extracted with Trizol reagent, and quality was checked on an Agilent 2100 Bioanalyzer.

What the authors observed across the whole study: During validation, the model predicted progression to ophthalmopathy a median of around six months ahead of onset, with around 70% sensitivity and about 75% specificity. No statistical method was used to fix the sample size in advance, and group allocation was not hidden from the investigators. Most expanded thyroid clonotypes (frequency above 0.001) were also found in blood, which suggests that blood repertoires may mirror thyroid immune responses. In cross-validation, a model built on a 13 V-J signature told ophthalmopathy apart from stable hyperthyroidism with approximately 90% sensitivity and around 81% specificity, and in testing the same model reached 80%/75%.

The sample consisted of blood. The rearrangement joined TRBV27 to TRBJ1-1, with no confident D gene call. The clonotype was recovered from a young man with Graves' hyperthyroidism. The DNA sequence is TGTGCCAGCAGTTTAATAGGGTCGAACACTGAAGCTTTCTTT. Translated, this is CASSLIGSNTEAFF.